This T cell receptor (beta chain) was obtained from a study of T cell responses to AZD1222 COVID-19 vaccine. Repertoires were generated with immunoSEQ multiplex PCR, while TCRdb's copy carries only in-frame clones and drops some. The sample includes about 130,000 clones, 85% to 95% of them seen just once. This material consisted of peripheral blood, taken on day 0 of AZD1222 vaccination. This sequence was found in an adult in good health.

The CDR3 DNA follows: TGTGCCTGCCCCGATGACGGGGGGCAGGGTGGCTACACCTTC. Residues: CACPDDGGQGGYTF. V is TRBV30 and J is TRBJ1-2, with a possible D match to TRBD1 (6 bases). This CDR3 spans 14 amino acids. V shed 6 bases and J shed 7 bases, with 21 bases lying between them. Germline CDR1 and CDR2: GTSNPN and SVGIG (reference sequence). The full variable domain, with the rest looked up from reference TRBV30 and TRBJ1-2, is SQTIHQWPATLVQPVGSPLSLECTVEGTSNPNLYWYRQAAGRGLQLLFYSVGIGQISSEVPQNLSASRPQDRQFILSSKKLLLSDSGFYLCACPDDGGQGGYTFGSGTRLTVV.